These 32 T cell receptor beta chains were sequenced from one sample in a study of cytomegalovirus exposure and HLA in healthy donors. The protocol was immunoSEQ multiplex PCR, while the TCRdb copy is restricted to in-frame clones and leaves out a portion. This table holds about 360,000 clones, 75% to 90% found once. Sequencing was performed on PBMCs. The receptors here all came from a woman between 18 and 29 years old in good health and CMV-seronegative.

The gene calls are TRBV15 and TRBJ2-3, with 9 bases identical to TRBD1. V was clipped by 3 bases and J by 3 bases; unmatched bases: 7. This CDR3 spans 16 amino acids. Germline CDR1 LNHNV, CDR2 YYDKDF (reference sequence). This CDR3 reads CATSRVTGGLTDTQYF. CDR3 in DNA: TGTGCCACCAGCAGGGTTACAGGGGGCCTGACAGATACGCAGTATTTT.

The DNA for the CDR3 is TGTGCCAGCAGCCAAGATGGGACTAGGAATGAGCAGTTCTTC. Translation gives CASSQDGTRNEQFF. The chain has TRBV4-2 and TRBJ2-1; 8 bases align to TRBD2. The CDR3 covers 14 residues. V lost 0 bases and J lost 7; bases outside the gene matches: 2. From germline, CDR1 is LGHNA and CDR2 YNFKEQ.

This clone has more than one count but fewer than ten. This rearrangement joins TRBV19 to TRBJ1-5; 9 nucleotides match TRBD1. CDR1 is LNHDA, CDR2 SQIVND, per germline (reference sequence). This CDR3 region has 14 residues. After removal of 4 bases from V and 6 bases from J, the junction contained 4 bases not matched to a gene. The CDR3, as DNA: TGTGCCAGTAGTAAGACAGGGGGTGGTCAGCCCCAGCATTTT. Protein product: CASSKTGGGQPQHF.

The chain recombines TRBV2 with TRBJ2-2, with 9 bases lining up with TRBD2. There are 15 residues in the CDR3. V gave up 7 bases and J gave up 1 base; unmatched junction bases: 4. Germline V gene sequence: CDR1 SNHLY, CDR2 FYNNEI. The CDR3 DNA is TGTGCCAGCAATTTAGCGGGAGAGAACACCGGGGAGCTGTTTTTT. It is translated as CASNLAGENTGELFF.

This sequence joins TRBV5-6 and TRBJ2-7; possible D gene TRBD1, 7 bases. Trimming shortened V by 7 bases and J by 3 bases, and 17 bases separated the two germline ends. Germline V gene lookup returns CDR1 SGHDT and CDR2 YYEEEE. CDR3 length: 14 amino acids. The CDR3 sequence: CASHAGGSYYEQYF. The CDR3 nucleotides read TGTGCCAGCCATGCAGGGGGGTCTTACTACGAGCAGTACTTC.

This clone was seen more than once but under ten times. The chain carries TRBV28 and TRBJ1-4; D uncertain. V was trimmed by 5 bases and J by 4 bases, leaving 14 bases between them. The CDR3 length is 15 residues. Looked up from germline, CDR1 is MDHEN and CDR2 is SYDVKM. CDR3 sequence reads: CASSNSYSINEKLFF. CDR3 nucleotides: TGTGCCAGCAGTAACTCATACTCGATTAATGAAAAACTGTTTTTT. The whole variable domain, remainder taken from reference TRBV28 and TRBJ1-4, is DVKVTQSSRYLVKRTGEKVFLECVQDMDHENMFWYRQDPGLGLRLIYFSYDVKMKEKGDIPEGYSVSREKKERFSLILESASTNQTSMYLCASSNSYSINEKLFFGSGTQLSVL.

The chain carries TRBV2 and TRBJ2-3; 7 bases align to TRBD2. The CDR3 is made up of 14 amino acids. J lost 10 bases, V lost 0 bases, and 7 bases had no gene match. CDR1 and CDR2 (germline): SNHLY, FYNNEI. The CDR3 DNA follows: TGTGCCAGCAGTGAAGCCGTGATCCGGGGGGCGCAGTATTTT. It specifies CASSEAVIRGAQYF.

The rearrangement uses TRBV2 and TRBJ2-5; D may be TRBD2 (5 bases). The germline V and J ends were trimmed by 8 bases and 5 bases, with 12 bases remaining between them. The germline V gene encodes CDR1 SNHLY and CDR2 FYNNEI. This CDR3 region has 12 residues. CDR3 sequence: CASWAGIETQYF. The CDR3 DNA reads as TGTGCCAGCTGGGCGGGTATTGAGACCCAGTACTTC.

The gene calls are TRBV15 and TRBJ1-6, with D unresolved. Germline CDR1 is LNHNV and CDR2 is YYDKDF (reference sequence). V was cut by 8 bases and J by 6 bases, with 17 bases left in between. CDR3 length: 15 amino acids. The CDR3 DNA follows: TGTGCCACCCAGGACTACACAACCATTAATTCACCCCTCCACTTT. It translates to CATQDYTTINSPLHF. The whole variable domain, remainder taken from reference TRBV15 and TRBJ1-6, is DAMVIQNPRYQVTQFGKPVTLSCSQTLNHNVMYWYQQKSSQAPKLLFHYYDKDFNNEADTPDNFQSRRPNTSFCFLDIRSPGLGDTAMYLCATQDYTTINSPLHFGNGTRLTVT.

This rearrangement joins TRBV27 to TRBJ1-1; D possibly corresponds to TRBD1 (5 bases). V was trimmed by 0 bases and J by 1 base, leaving 9 bases between them. The length of the CDR3 is 15 residues. Germline V lookup: CDR1 MNHEY, CDR2 SMNVEV (reference sequence). The CDR3, as DNA: TGTGCCAGCAGTTTATCGGGGGGGACGAACACTGAAGCTTTCTTT. This sequence encodes CASSLSGGTNTEAFF.

The CDR3 sequence: CASTFTSTRSEQFF. Here the CDR3 DNA reads TGTGCCAGCACCTTCACTAGCACCCGGAGTGAGCAGTTCTTC. The chain links TRBV7-9 to TRBJ2-1, with a tentative D call TRBD2 (6 bases). V gave up 7 bases and J gave up 9 bases, with 19 bases separating them. CDR3 length equals 14 residues. Germline V gene data show CDR1 as SEHNR and CDR2 as FQNEAQ (reference sequence).

The chain links TRBV7-9 to TRBJ1-5; TRBD1 agrees at 11 bases. After removal of 3 bases from V and 7 bases from J, the junction contained 11 bases not matched to a gene. The length of the CDR3 is 17 residues. The germline V gene has CDR1 SEHNR and CDR2 FQNEAQ (reference sequence). The CDR3 DNA reads as TGTGCCAGCAGCTTGGGGGATAGGACAGGGGGCCGGCAGCCCCAGCATTTT. It encodes CASSLGDRTGGRQPQHF.

V is TRBV9 and J is TRBJ2-1, with 8 positions matching TRBD2. CDR1 SGDLS and CDR2 YYNGEE come from the germline V gene. The CDR3 spans 12 residues. The trim removed 4 bases at V and 7 bases at J, leaving 1 base unmatched. Written as DNA, the CDR3 is TGTGCCAGCAGCCCGGGGGGGAATGAGCAGTTCTTC. This encodes CASSPGGNEQFF.

The rearrangement links TRBV5-4 to TRBJ1-1; a possible D gene is TRBD1 (6 bases). The CDR3 is 16 amino acids. CDR1 is SGHNT and CDR2 is YYREEE in the germline V gene (reference sequence). The ends were cut back, 0 bases at V and 0 bases at J, with 12 bases in the middle. CDR3 in amino acids: CASSLAGGAVNTEAFF. The CDR3 coding sequence is TGTGCCAGCAGCTTGGCGGGGGGCGCGGTGAACACTGAAGCTTTCTTT.

V and J are TRBV15 and TRBJ2-2, with D possibly matching TRBD2 (6 bases). The CDR3 is made up of 17 amino acids. With 0 bases removed from V and 4 bases from J, the gap between germline ends came to 15 bases. Germline CDR1 and CDR2: LNHNV and YYDKDF (reference sequence). CDR3: CATSRDRWQGGTGELFF. The CDR3 DNA reads as TGTGCCACCAGCAGAGATCGTTGGCAGGGAGGCACCGGGGAGCTGTTTTTT.

This chain joins TRBV6-5 and TRBJ1-1; no definite D call. The CDR3 contains 15 residues. Germline V gives CDR1 MNHEY, CDR2 SVGAGI. Between the trimmed V and J ends, which lost 2 bases and 5 bases, there was a span of 15 bases. The CDR3 sequence: CASSYLVPGETEAFF. DNA of the CDR3: TGTGCCAGCAGTTACCTCGTACCGGGAGAAACTGAAGCTTTCTTT.

J is TRBJ2-3 and V is TRBV7-2; TRBD2 aligns across 10 bases. J gave up 0 bases and V 5 bases, and 5 bases lay outside the gene matches. The CDR3 sequence is 16 residues long. Germline V gives CDR1 SGHTA, CDR2 FQGNSA. The CDR3 DNA is TGTGCCAGCAGCCGGGGACTAGCGTCTAGCACAGATACGCAGTATTTT. Translating gives CASSRGLASSTDTQYF. Combining the CDR3 with reference TRBV7-2 and TRBJ2-3 gives the whole variable domain GAGVSQSPSNKVTEKGKDVELRCDPISGHTALYWYRQSLGQGLEFLIYFQGNSAPDKSGLPSDRFSAERTGGSVSTLTIQRTQQEDSAVYLCASSRGLASSTDTQYFGPGTRLTVL.

V and J are TRBV29-1 and TRBJ2-5; 7 nucleotides align to TRBD2. This CDR3 comprises 13 residues. From germline, CDR1 is SQVTM and CDR2 ANQGSEA. V lost 8 bases, J lost 2 bases, and 8 bases stayed unmatched. This chain's CDR3 is CSPGRLPQETQYF. DNA for the CDR3: TGCAGCCCCGGGAGGCTACCACAAGAGACCCAGTACTTC.

This clone showed up just a few times. The chain is built from TRBV2 and TRBJ2-2; 9 bases are shared with TRBD1. The germline CDR1 and CDR2 sequences are SNHLY and FYNNEI. Germline trimming cut 5 bases from V and 5 bases from J; bases unmatched to any gene: 6. The CDR3 runs 15 residues. The CDR3 loop is CASSLNRGHTGELFF. CDR3 DNA sequence: TGTGCCAGCAGTCTGAACAGGGGGCATACCGGGGAGCTGTTTTTT.

The genes are TRBV7-9 and TRBJ2-1, with a possible D match to TRBD2 (6 bases). The CDR3 spans 14 residues. Germline loops: CDR1 SEHNR, CDR2 FQNEAQ (reference sequence). V was clipped by 3 bases and J by 7 bases, with 13 bases between them. In nucleotides, the CDR3 is TGTGCCAGCAGCTTGGGAGGAGGGGAGAATGAGCAGTTCTTC. Residues: CASSLGGGENEQFF. Filled out from reference TRBV7-9 and TRBJ2-1, the complete variable domain reads DTGVSQNPRHKITKRGQNVTFRCDPISEHNRLYWYRQTLGQGPEFLTYFQNEAQLEKSRLLSDRFSAERPKGSFSTLEIQRTEQGDSAMYLCASSLGGGENEQFFGPGTRLTVL.

The chain links TRBV27 to TRBJ1-4; tentatively, D is TRBD1 (5 bases). CDR1 is MNHEY and CDR2 is SMNVEV in the germline V gene (reference sequence). Trimming shortened V by 3 bases and J by 12 bases, and 14 bases separated the two germline ends. This CDR3 has 13 amino acids. This CDR3 reads CASSFGGVGELFF. CDR3 nucleotide sequence: TGTGCCAGCAGTTTTGGGGGGGTCGGGGAACTGTTTTTT. The whole variable domain, filled in from reference TRBV27 and TRBJ1-4, reads EAQVTQNPRYLITVTGKKLTVTCSQNMNHEYMSWYRQDPGLGLRQIYYSMNVEVTDKGDVPEGYKVSRKEKRNFPLILESPSPNQTSLYFCASSFGGVGELFFGSGTQLSVL.

The V and J genes are TRBV27 and TRBJ2-4, with TRBD1 matching 8 bases. V was clipped by 4 bases and J by 5 bases; unmatched bases: 4. This CDR3 spans 14 amino acids. Germline CDR1 MNHEY, CDR2 SMNVEV (reference sequence). The DNA for the CDR3 is TGTGCCAGCAGTTCGGGGACAGGTCAAAACATTCAGTACTTC. This encodes CASSSGTGQNIQYF.

The genes are TRBV5-1 and TRBJ1-6; TRBD1 aligns across 7 bases. The germline V gene encodes CDR1 SGHRS and CDR2 YFSETQ. The CDR3 is made up of 13 amino acids. Trimming took 4 bases from V and 8 from J; bases not matched to a gene: 3. This CDR3 reads CASSQTGDSPLHF. The CDR3, as DNA: TGCGCCAGCAGCCAAACAGGGGATTCACCCCTCCACTTT.

The chain has TRBV9 and TRBJ2-1; possible D gene TRBD2, 5 bases. Between the trimmed V and J ends, which lost 3 bases and 1 base, there was a span of 17 bases. There are 17 residues in the CDR3. Looked up from germline, CDR1 is SGDLS and CDR2 is YYNGEE. This CDR3 is CASSGKLGRLSYNEQFF. CDR3 DNA: TGTGCCAGCAGCGGGAAACTAGGAAGATTATCCTACAATGAGCAGTTCTTC.

The V call is TRBV2, the J call TRBJ1-4; possible D gene TRBD1, 6 bases. Trimming took off 5 bases at V and 8 bases at J, with 21 bases between the two ends. The germline V gene encodes CDR1 SNHLY and CDR2 FYNNEI. This CDR3 is built from 16 residues. This CDR3 reads CASSPDTTGRREKLFF. CDR3 coding DNA: TGTGCCAGCAGTCCCGACACAACAGGGAGAAGGGAAAAACTGTTTTTT. The whole variable domain, remainder taken from reference TRBV2 and TRBJ1-4, is EPEVTQTPSHQVTQMGQEVILRCVPISNHLYFYWYRQILGQKVEFLVSFYNNEISEKSEIFDDQFSVERPDGSNFTLKIRSTKLEDSAMYFCASSPDTTGRREKLFFGSGTQLSVL.

The chain carries TRBV29-1 and TRBJ2-4, with TRBD1 matching 7 bases. Trimming cost V 5 bases and J 7 bases; bases outside gene matches: 11. The germline gives CDR1 SQVTM, CDR2 ANQGSEA. The CDR3 is 14 residues long. For the CDR3, the DNA is TGCAGCGTTCCCGATCCGACAGGGATGAACATTCAGTACTTC. Amino acid sequence: CSVPDPTGMNIQYF.

This chain links TRBV18 with TRBJ2-3; 16 nucleotides align to TRBD2. The CDR3 has 18 residues. Germline V lookup: CDR1 KGHSH, CDR2 LQKENI. J gave up 4 bases and V 0 bases, and 4 bases lay outside the gene matches. CDR3 amino acids: CASSPPGLAGGHADTQYF. DNA for the CDR3: TGTGCCAGCTCACCACCGGGACTAGCGGGGGGGCACGCAGATACGCAGTATTTT. Full variable domain (missing parts from reference TRBV18 and TRBJ2-3): NAGVMQNPRHLVRRRGQEARLRCSPMKGHSHVYWYRQLPEEGLKFMVYLQKENIIDESGMPKERFSAEFPKEGPSILRIQQVVRGDSAAYFCASSPPGLAGGHADTQYFGPGTRLTVL.

The rearrangement uses TRBV18 and TRBJ1-4; TRBD1 matches 8 bases. This CDR3 has 17 residues. Germline V gene sequence: CDR1 KGHSH, CDR2 LQKENI. V shed 3 bases, J shed 4 bases, and the junction held 10 bases outside the gene matches. The CDR3: CASSPQAGGVSNEKLFF. CDR3 bases: TGTGCCAGCTCACCCCAGGCAGGGGGCGTTAGTAATGAAAAACTGTTTTTT. Looking up the rest from reference TRBV18 and TRBJ1-4 gives the full variable domain: NAGVMQNPRHLVRRRGQEARLRCSPMKGHSHVYWYRQLPEEGLKFMVYLQKENIIDESGMPKERFSAEFPKEGPSILRIQQVVRGDSAAYFCASSPQAGGVSNEKLFFGSGTQLSVL.

The genes are TRBV4-1 and TRBJ2-3; 12 bases map to TRBD2. Germline lookup yields CDR1 MGHRA and CDR2 YSYEKL. This CDR3 spans 18 amino acids. Losses at the gene ends were 1 base for V and 3 bases for J; bases not matched to a gene: 8. The CDR3 nucleotides read TGCGCCAGCAGCCAAGGACTAGCGGGAGTCTATATTACAGATACGCAGTATTTT. This codes for CASSQGLAGVYITDTQYF.

This clone was seen once. The CDR3 DNA sequence: TGTGCCAGTAGCCGGATGACCGGGACAGGGTCCTACGAGCAGTACTTC. Translated, it gives CASSRMTGTGSYEQYF. The rearrangement links TRBV19 to TRBJ2-7; 9 bases match TRBD1. Germline trimming cut 6 bases from V and 1 base from J; bases unmatched to any gene: 10. Germline V CDR1 and CDR2: LNHDA, SQIVND (reference sequence). This CDR3 comprises 16 residues.

The rearrangement uses TRBV28 and TRBJ1-4, with 10 bases lining up with TRBD1. J was trimmed by 10 bases and V by 6 bases; bases with no gene match: 11. Germline assignment: CDR1 MDHEN and CDR2 SYDVKM. The CDR3 totals 15 residues. The CDR3 sequence is CASREGQGRARKLFF. CDR3 DNA sequence: TGTGCCAGCAGGGAGGGACAGGGGAGGGCGAGAAAACTGTTTTTT.

CDR3 residues: CASSLGPLEAFF. The CDR3 nucleotides read TGTGCCAGCAGCTTAGGTCCACTTGAAGCTTTCTTT. V is TRBV7-9 and J is TRBJ1-1; D ambiguous. The V end was cut by 1 base, the J end by 7 bases, with 7 bases between. The CDR3 extends over 12 amino acids. The germline CDR1 and CDR2 sequences are SEHNR and FQNEAQ (reference sequence). Variable domain in full (rest from reference TRBV7-9 and TRBJ1-1): DTGVSQNPRHKITKRGQNVTFRCDPISEHNRLYWYRQTLGQGPEFLTYFQNEAQLEKSRLLSDRFSAERPKGSFSTLEIQRTEQGDSAMYLCASSLGPLEAFFGQGTRLTVV.